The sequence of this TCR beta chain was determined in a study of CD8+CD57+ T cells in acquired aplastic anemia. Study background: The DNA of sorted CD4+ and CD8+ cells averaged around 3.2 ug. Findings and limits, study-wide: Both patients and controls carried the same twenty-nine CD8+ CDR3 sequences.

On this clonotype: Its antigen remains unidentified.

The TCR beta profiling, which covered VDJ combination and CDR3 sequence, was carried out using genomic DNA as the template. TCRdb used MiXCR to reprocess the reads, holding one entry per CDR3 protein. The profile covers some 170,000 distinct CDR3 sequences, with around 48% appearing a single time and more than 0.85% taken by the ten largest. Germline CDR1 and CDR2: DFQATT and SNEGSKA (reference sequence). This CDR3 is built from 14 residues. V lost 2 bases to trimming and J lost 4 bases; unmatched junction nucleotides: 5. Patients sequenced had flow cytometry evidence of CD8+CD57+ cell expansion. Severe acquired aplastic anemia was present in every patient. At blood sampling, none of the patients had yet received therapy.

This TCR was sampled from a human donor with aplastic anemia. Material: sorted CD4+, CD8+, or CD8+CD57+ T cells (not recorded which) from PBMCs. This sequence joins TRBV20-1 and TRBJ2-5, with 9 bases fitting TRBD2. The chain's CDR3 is CSARKGGGAETQYF. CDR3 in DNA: TGCAGTGCTAGAAAGGGCGGGGGGGCAGAGACCCAGTACTTC.